This TCR beta chain was sequenced in a study of radiation and T cells in renal cell carcinoma (TCRdb year 2020). General notes on the study: Samples were obtained from a clinical trial, in which 15 Gy stereotactic body radiation therapy was delivered to primary renal cell carcinomas and nephrectomy was performed 4 weeks later. TCR beta sequencing covered approximately 50 samples in total, comprising roughly 26 tumors and approximately 27 peripheral blood samples. Across all 53 samples, several million unique CDR3 nucleotide sequences encoding 2.5 million to 3 million unique CDR3 amino acid sequences were identified.

TCR beta libraries were generated from genomic DNA with the immunoSEQ kit, following the manufacturer's recommendations. To prepare the libraries, a first multiplex PCR with proprietary primers was run, followed by a second PCR that added unique barcodes, and a bead cleanup was done after each round. Each sample batch included a kit-provided positive control reaction and a negative control reaction. The final libraries were assessed on an Agilent 4200 TapeStation D1000 ScreenTape, pooled by volume, and quantified by qPCR. Sequencing was performed on an Illumina NextSeq500 using a MidOutput 150-cycle cartridge, with 156 Read1 cycles, 15 Index1 cycles, and the kit custom primers. The pooled library was loaded at 1.0 pM, and about 20% PhiX control was spiked in. In the original analysis: Vendor-processed data were analyzed in R, and a clonotype was defined as all T cells sharing the same CDR3 nucleotide sequence. For clone abundance analyses, frequencies were normalized to the 10,000 most abundant clones per sample. Public T cell clones, which averaged fewer than five per sample, were removed prior to analysis. A difference in abundance of at least 32-fold between compartments was used to define tumor-enriched and baseline blood-enriched clonotypes. A beta-binomial differential abundance model was used to identify clonotypes that were expanded or contracted between blood time points. Tumor-blood repertoire similarity was measured with the Baroni-Urbani and Buser coefficient, and groups were compared using two-tailed Wilcoxon tests in R. Sourced from immuneACCESS, this table was stored by TCRdb with only in-frame sequences that have V and J called. A share of the clones is absent; for the studies checked, an unresolved V gene accounts for under half, and the remainder has no known explanation. V, J and clone size are those of that table, while D and trimming were read from the DNA. The sample records 95,000 to 150,000 clones, about four fifths of which are singletons. The ten most abundant clones make up around 3% of the sample.

The CDR3, cysteine through phenylalanine, is 15 amino acids long. Kept here is only the CDR3 DNA, which spans 45 bases and is read in frame from base 1. V and J lose 7 bases and 2 bases, and a span of 17 bases separates them. The germline V gene (reference sequence) yields SEHNR for CDR1 and FQNEAQ for CDR2. Sample time point, as interpreted from the label and publication: baseline pretreatment blood. The treatment or condition label here, explained by the study, means: 15 Gy SBRT to primary tumor, nephrectomy 4 weeks later. Serial peripheral blood from radiation-treated patients was sampled at baseline, 2 weeks and 4 weeks after SBRT to track tumor-enriched clonotypes. Every patient's renal cell carcinoma showed clear cell pathology. Genomic DNA for TCR sequencing was prepared using the QIAamp DNA Blood Mini Kit (Qiagen). The analyses included just those samples that passed every quality control check.

General findings and caveats noted by the study authors: Tracking of blood repertoire dynamics stopped at less than five weeks after treatment, with no follow-up past that point. Effects of radiation dose or scheduling on the TCR repertoire could not be addressed with the single-armed trial design. An increase in top tumor clonotypes in blood was observed from baseline to 2 weeks post-radiation, followed by contraction by 4 weeks, which was taken to suggest transient expansion of tumor-resident clones. Because no pretreatment tumor biopsies were available, whether clonotypes were present in the tumor at baseline could not be determined.

This clone was observed a handful of times. What this receptor recognizes is not known. Per-base quality was not reported, and no clone a single base away is much larger than it. The chain is assembled from TRBV7-9 and TRBJ1-1, with a weak D call of TRBD1 (5 bases match). The receptor was derived from a woman aged 55-70 years with renal cell carcinoma. The sequences come from blood, collected from a patient whose treatment included radiotherapy and nephrectomy. The CDR3 protein is CASIQGTPSNTEAFF. In nucleotides, the sequence is TGTGCCAGCATCCAGGGAACTCCATCAAACACTGAAGCTTTCTTT.